This entry lists 2 T cell receptor beta chains sequenced from one sample in a study of cytomegalovirus exposure and HLA in healthy donors. Primers for the PCR totalled 60 Vbeta and 13 Jbeta. The table came from immunoSEQ multiplex PCR; TCRdb's copy has only in-frame clones and leaves some out. This sample has more than 150,000 clones, with about 88% found just once. Sequenced material: PBMCs. These receptors all come from a girl in the first two years of life in good health and CMV-seronegative.

The chain uses TRBV6-5 and TRBJ2-7; 13 positions match TRBD2. The CDR3 has 13 amino acids. V lost 10 bases and J lost 2; bases outside the gene matches: 2. Germline CDR1 MNHEY, CDR2 SVGAGI. The CDR3 DNA follows: TGTGCCACCGGGACTAGCGGGACCTACGAGCAGTACTTC. This codes for CATGTSGTYEQYF.

V and J are TRBV5-1 and TRBJ1-1, with D possibly matching TRBD1 (6 bases). Germline V gene lookup returns CDR1 SGHRS and CDR2 YFSETQ. Trimming cost V 3 bases and J 5 bases, with 20 bases left between them. There are 16 residues in the CDR3. The CDR3 DNA reads as TGCGCCAGCAGCTCGGACCACACAGGGCCGCGTACTGAAGCTTTCTTT. Amino acids: CASSSDHTGPRTEAFF.